This T cell receptor (beta chain) was retrieved from a study of blood T cell repertoires in COVID-19. Authors' analysis steps: Amplified reference gene primers provided the basis for estimating nucleated cell counts. TCRdb's copy holds only in-frame clones and misses some; the assay was immunoSEQ multiplex PCR. V and J calls and clone size follow that table, whereas D and trimming were derived from the DNA. This sample has roughly 33,000 clones; 85% to 95% occur once, and the top ten carry about an eighth. The TCR originated in a human donor in a cohort sampled during active COVID-19. The sequenced material came from peripheral blood.

CDR3 protein: CASSPLRNTIYF. The CDR3 bases are TGTGCCAGCAGCCCCTTAAGAAACACCATATATTTT. The rearrangement links TRBV28 to TRBJ1-3; unclear D gene. The germline CDR1 and CDR2 sequences are MDHEN and SYDVKM. This CDR3 has 12 residues. Trimming shortened V by 6 bases and J by 5 bases, and 8 bases separated the two germline ends.